This T cell receptor beta chain is from a study of T-cell reconstitution after alpha-beta-depleted transplantation in children. During its preparation, the TCRbeta library received unique molecular identifiers. TCRdb recomputed calls from the PCR reads with MiXCR, one row per CDR3 protein. The sample contains around 370,000 distinct CDR3 sequences, around 10% of which appear only once. The CDR3 has 17 residues. The V gene lost 0 bases and the J gene lost 0 bases, with 12 bases spanning the gap. CDR1 LNHNV and CDR2 YYDKDF come from the germline V gene (reference sequence). The material was PBMCs from the stem cell graft donor, obtained from the stem cell graft. The sequence was obtained from a human donor who donated a stem cell graft to a child with acute lymphoblastic leukemia. The rearrangement joins TRBV15 to TRBJ1-5; tentatively, D is TRBD1 (5 bases). CDR3 in amino acids: CATSRDLGTYSNQPQHF. CDR3 nucleotides: TGTGCCACCAGCAGAGATCTAGGGACCTATAGCAATCAGCCCCAGCATTTT. Combining the CDR3 with reference TRBV15 and TRBJ1-5 gives the whole variable domain DAMVIQNPRYQVTQFGKPVTLSCSQTLNHNVMYWYQQKSSQAPKLLFHYYDKDFNNEADTPDNFQSRRPNTSFCFLDIRSPGLGDTAMYLCATSRDLGTYSNQPQHFGDGTRLSIL.